This T cell receptor (beta chain) came from a study of T-cell reconstitution after alpha-beta-depleted transplantation in children. The CDR3 spans 14 residues. Trimming took 0 bases from V and 10 from J, leaving 10 bases between them. The V gene's germline CDR1 is SGHAT and CDR2 FQNNGV. It was with unique molecular identifiers that the TCRbeta library was prepared. MiXCR, applied by TCRdb to the PCR reads, yields one record per CDR3 protein. This repertoire shows approximately 400,000 distinct CDR3 sequences, approximately 10% found once; its top ten account for about 5%. The source material was PBMCs from the stem cell graft donor, sampled from the stem cell graft. This receptor was obtained from a human donor who donated a stem cell graft to a child with acute myeloid leukemia. This chain joins TRBV11-2 and TRBJ1-6; the D gene is possibly TRBD1 (6 bases). Here the CDR3 DNA reads TGTGCCAGCAGCTTAGATCCAGGGGAATCACCCCTCCACTTT. Translation: CASSLDPGESPLHF.